This T cell receptor (beta chain) comes out of a study of blood T cell repertoires in COVID-19. Study information: The cDNA or gDNA used as material had been derived from T cells, B-cell-depleted T cells, or PBMCs.

This clone occurred once. Profiling relied on immunoSEQ multiplex PCR, and the TCRdb table lists in-frame clones only, not all of them. The sample yields approximately 230,000 clones, about 91% seen once. The trim removed 3 bases at V and 8 bases at J, leaving 7 bases unmatched. The CDR3 consists of 14 residues. The germline V gene encodes CDR1 SGHTA and CDR2 FQGTGA. The V call is TRBV7-3, the J call TRBJ2-1; 7 nucleotides line up with TRBD1. What was sequenced was PBMCs or T cells enriched from blood (not recorded which). The sequence was collected from a woman aged 50 to 60 with acute COVID-19. CDR3 DNA: TGTGCCAGCAGCTTCCACGGGACAGCAGATGAGCAGTTCTTC. Its protein is CASSFHGTADEQFF. Based on the CDR3 plus reference TRBV7-3 and TRBJ2-1, the full variable domain is GAGVSQTPSNKVTEKGKYVELRCDPISGHTALYWYRQSLGQGPEFLIYFQGTGAADDSGLPNDRFFAVRPEGSVSTLKIQRTERGDSAVYLCASSFHGTADEQFFGPGTRLTVL.